This paragraph reports one T cell receptor beta chain. The target antigen is unknown. The data are from a study of blood T cells in healthy people across ages. Study findings and constraints: When set beside aged donors, long-lived donors presented more naive CD4+ cells and higher diversity. The recorded TCR beta diversity per million T cells decreased in a roughly linear manner with age.

With V trimmed by 4 bases and J by 0 bases, 6 bases remained unmatched. This CDR3 has 16 amino acids. Germline V lookup: CDR1 ENHRY, CDR2 SYGVKD. It was with a sample-barcoded 5' primer and a J-beta primer mix that a second PCR of roughly 7 to 12 cycles was run. TCRdb recomputed calls from the 5' RACE reads with MiXCR, one row per CDR3 protein. The sample contains approximately 690,000 distinct CDR3 sequences, approximately 40% of which appear only once. The TCR originated in a man at least 80 years old in good health. The chain employs TRBV10-3 and TRBJ2-7, with 10 bases matching TRBD2. Sequencing was carried out using blood. The CDR3 spells CAISGTSGDFSYEQYF. The CDR3 DNA sequence: TGTGCCATCAGTGGGACTAGCGGTGACTTCTCCTACGAGCAGTACTTC.